This T cell receptor (beta chain) was captured in a study of CD8 T cells in ankylosing spondylitis. Findings and limits, study-wide: A TCR beta motif made of under 10 highly homologous variants seemed typical of ankylosing spondylitis blood. Earlier studies detected some motif variants in reactive arthritis synovial fluid and blood.

Quantitative 5'-RACE with molecular barcodes produced the TCR beta libraries. MiXCR, run by TCRdb on the 5' RACE reads, gives a single entry per CDR3 protein. The repertoire holds 200,000 to 250,000 distinct CDR3 sequences, with roughly 6.6% as singletons. Germline CDR1 is SQVTM and CDR2 is ANQGSEA. This CDR3 is built from 12 residues. Between the trimmed V and J ends, which lost 3 bases and 4 bases, there was a span of 9 bases. This clonotype was seen at least ten times. Its target is unknown. The rearrangement links TRBV29-1 to TRBJ1-2; no clear D gene. Sample: blood, either unsorted or a sorted T cell fraction (not recorded which). The TCR sequence derives from a male donor with ankylosing spondylitis. The CDR3 spells CSVEGNGYGYTF. CDR3 nucleotide sequence: TGCAGCGTTGAGGGCAATGGCTATGGCTACACCTTC.